This T cell receptor (beta chain) was recovered during a study of response to subunit inactivated influenza vaccine. Study-wide points: The study's authors posited that every seasonal influenza vaccination enlists few new T cells.

The V and J ends lost 4 bases and 0 bases respectively, with 17 bases between them. The CDR3 is made up of 18 amino acids. Per germline, CDR1 SGHRS and CDR2 YFSETQ. TCRdb ran MiXCR on the RT-PCR reads and lists one entry per CDR3 protein. The sample records 860,000 or so distinct CDR3 sequences, 20% to 25% being singletons. This clonotype appeared once. Its matching antigen is unknown. Sequencing was performed on PBMCs from blood, taken 4 to 6 days after vaccination. The clonotype originates from a man between 45 and 60 years old who received an inactivated influenza vaccine. This chain links TRBV5-1 with TRBJ2-6; D may be TRBD2 (6 bases). In nucleotides, the CDR3 is TGCGCCAGCAGCCCAACCGGGACTTCCAGCTCTGGGGCCAACGTCCTGACTTTC. This encodes CASSPTGTSSSGANVLTF.